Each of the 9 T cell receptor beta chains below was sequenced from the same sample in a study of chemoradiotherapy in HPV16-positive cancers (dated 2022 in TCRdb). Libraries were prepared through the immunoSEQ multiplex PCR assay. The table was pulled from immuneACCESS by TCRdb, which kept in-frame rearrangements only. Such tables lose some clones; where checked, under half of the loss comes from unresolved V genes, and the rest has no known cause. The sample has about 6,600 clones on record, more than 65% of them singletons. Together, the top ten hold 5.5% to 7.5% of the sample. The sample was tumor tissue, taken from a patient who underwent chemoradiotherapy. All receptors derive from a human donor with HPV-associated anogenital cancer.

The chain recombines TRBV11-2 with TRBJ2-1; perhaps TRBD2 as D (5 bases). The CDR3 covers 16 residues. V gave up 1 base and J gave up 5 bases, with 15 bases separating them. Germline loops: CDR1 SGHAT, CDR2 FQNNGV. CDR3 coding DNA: TGTGCCAGCAGCTTAGGGGCTAGCTTGAGGGACAATGAGCAGTTCTTC. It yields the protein CASSLGASLRDNEQFF.

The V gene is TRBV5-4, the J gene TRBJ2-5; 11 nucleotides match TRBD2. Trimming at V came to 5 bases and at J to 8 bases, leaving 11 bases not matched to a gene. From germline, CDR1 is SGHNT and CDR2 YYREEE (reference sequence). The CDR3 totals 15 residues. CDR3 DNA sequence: TGTGCCAGCAGAGATAAGGCTAGCGGGGGGATAACCCAGTACTTC. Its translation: CASRDKASGGITQYF.

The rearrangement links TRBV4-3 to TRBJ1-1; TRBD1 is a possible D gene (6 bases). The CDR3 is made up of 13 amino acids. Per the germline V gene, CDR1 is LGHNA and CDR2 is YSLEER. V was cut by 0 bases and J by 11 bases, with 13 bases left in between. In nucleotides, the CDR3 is TGCGCCAGCAGCCAAGATGGACAGACCCCGGCTTTCTTT. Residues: CASSQDGQTPAFF.

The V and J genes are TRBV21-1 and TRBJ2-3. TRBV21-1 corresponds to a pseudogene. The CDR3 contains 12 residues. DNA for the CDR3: TGTGCCATGGGACCTAGAACAGATACGCAGTATTTT. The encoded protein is CAMGPRTDTQYF.

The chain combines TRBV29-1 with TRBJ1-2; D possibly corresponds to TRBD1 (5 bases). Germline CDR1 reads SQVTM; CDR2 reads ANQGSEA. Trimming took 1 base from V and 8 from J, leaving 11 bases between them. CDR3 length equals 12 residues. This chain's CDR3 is CSVEAAGLGYTF. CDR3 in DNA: TGCAGCGTTGAAGCGGCAGGGCTAGGCTACACCTTC.

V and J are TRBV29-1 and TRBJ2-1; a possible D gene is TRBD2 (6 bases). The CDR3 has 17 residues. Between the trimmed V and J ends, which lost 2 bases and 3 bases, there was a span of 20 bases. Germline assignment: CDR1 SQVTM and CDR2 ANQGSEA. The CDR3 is CSVESRTGTRFYNEQFF. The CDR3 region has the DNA TGCAGCGTTGAATCGCGTACCGGGACTCGATTCTACAATGAGCAGTTCTTC.

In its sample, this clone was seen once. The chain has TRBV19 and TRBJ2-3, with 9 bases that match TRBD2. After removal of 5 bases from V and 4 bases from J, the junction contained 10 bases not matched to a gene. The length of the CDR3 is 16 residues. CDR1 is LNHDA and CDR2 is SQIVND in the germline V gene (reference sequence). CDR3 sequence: CASSPSRGGQADTQYF. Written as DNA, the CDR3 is TGTGCCAGTAGTCCCTCGCGGGGGGGCCAAGCAGATACGCAGTATTTT.

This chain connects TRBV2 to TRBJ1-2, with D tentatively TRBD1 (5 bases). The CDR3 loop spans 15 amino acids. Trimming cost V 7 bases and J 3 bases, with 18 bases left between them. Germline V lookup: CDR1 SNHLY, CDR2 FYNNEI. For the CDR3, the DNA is TGTGCCAGCATGCGAGGGCAGGGTAATTACTATGGCTACACCTTC. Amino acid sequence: CASMRGQGNYYGYTF. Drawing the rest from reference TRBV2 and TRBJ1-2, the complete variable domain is EPEVTQTPSHQVTQMGQEVILRCVPISNHLYFYWYRQILGQKVEFLVSFYNNEISEKSEIFDDQFSVERPDGSNFTLKIRSTKLEDSAMYFCASMRGQGNYYGYTFGSGTRLTVV.

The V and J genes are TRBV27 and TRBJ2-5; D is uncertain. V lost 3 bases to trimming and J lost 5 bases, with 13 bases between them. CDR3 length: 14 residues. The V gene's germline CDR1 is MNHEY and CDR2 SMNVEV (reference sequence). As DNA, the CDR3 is TGTGCCAGCAGTTTTCTCGGCCCGACGGAGACCCAGTACTTC. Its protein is CASSFLGPTETQYF.